Presented here are 2 T cell receptor beta chains from one specimen sequenced in a study of blood T cell repertoires in COVID-19 (dated by TCRdb to 2018 to 2020). The library was made by the immunoSEQ multiplex PCR assay. The table was pulled from immuneACCESS by TCRdb, which kept in-frame rearrangements only. Such tables lose some clones; where checked, under half of the loss comes from unresolved V genes, and the rest has no known cause. The sample has 85,000 to 120,000 clones on record, around 92% of them singletons. Around 4.4% of the sample comes from the top ten. Sequenced material: peripheral blood. The origin of the receptors is a man in his late teens or twenties with acute or convalescent COVID-19.

This clone came up once. The gene calls are TRBV28 and TRBJ1-4; TRBD1 is a possible D gene (5 bases). This CDR3 region has 15 residues. CDR1 is MDHEN and CDR2 is SYDVKM in the germline V gene. Trimming removed 3 bases from V and 8 bases from J, with 16 bases in between. The CDR3 region is CASSLTGVGEEKLFF. Here the CDR3 DNA reads TGTGCCAGCAGTTTGACGGGGGTCGGAGAAGAAAAACTGTTTTTT. Drawing the rest from reference TRBV28 and TRBJ1-4, the complete variable domain is DVKVTQSSRYLVKRTGEKVFLECVQDMDHENMFWYRQDPGLGLRLIYFSYDVKMKEKGDIPEGYSVSREKKERFSLILESASTNQTSMYLCASSLTGVGEEKLFFGSGTQLSVL.

This clone occurred once. The rearrangement links TRBV29-1 to TRBJ1-5, with 7 bases fitting TRBD1. Germline values: CDR1 SQVTM, CDR2 ANQGSEA. The length of the CDR3 is 14 residues. V was clipped by 6 bases and J by 0 bases; unmatched bases: 5. This chain's CDR3 is CSVITGASNQPQHF. CDR3 in DNA: TGCAGCGTCATAACAGGGGCTAGCAATCAGCCCCAGCATTTT.